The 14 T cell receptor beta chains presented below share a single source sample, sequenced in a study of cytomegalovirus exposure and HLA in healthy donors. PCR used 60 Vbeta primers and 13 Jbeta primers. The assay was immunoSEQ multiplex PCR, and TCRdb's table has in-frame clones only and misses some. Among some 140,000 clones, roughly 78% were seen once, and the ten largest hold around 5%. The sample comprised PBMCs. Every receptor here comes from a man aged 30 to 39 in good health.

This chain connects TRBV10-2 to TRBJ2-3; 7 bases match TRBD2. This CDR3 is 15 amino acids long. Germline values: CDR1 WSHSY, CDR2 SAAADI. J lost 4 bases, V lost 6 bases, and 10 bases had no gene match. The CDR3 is CASRASGGPADTQYF. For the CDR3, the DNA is TGCGCCAGCAGGGCTAGCGGAGGGCCCGCAGATACGCAGTATTTT.

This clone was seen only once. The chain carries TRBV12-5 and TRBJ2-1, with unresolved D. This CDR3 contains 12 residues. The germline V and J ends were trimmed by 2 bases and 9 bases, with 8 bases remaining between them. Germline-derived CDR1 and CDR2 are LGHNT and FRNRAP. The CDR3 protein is CASGLPGGEQFF. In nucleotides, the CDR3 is TGTGCTAGTGGTTTGCCCGGTGGTGAGCAGTTCTTC.

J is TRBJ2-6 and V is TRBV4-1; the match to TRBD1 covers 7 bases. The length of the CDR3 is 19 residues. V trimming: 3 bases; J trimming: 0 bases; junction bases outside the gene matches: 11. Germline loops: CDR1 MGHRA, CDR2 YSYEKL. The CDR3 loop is CASSQRRDSPSSGANVLTF. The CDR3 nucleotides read TGCGCCAGCAGCCAGCGCCGGGACAGCCCAAGCTCTGGGGCCAACGTCCTGACTTTC.

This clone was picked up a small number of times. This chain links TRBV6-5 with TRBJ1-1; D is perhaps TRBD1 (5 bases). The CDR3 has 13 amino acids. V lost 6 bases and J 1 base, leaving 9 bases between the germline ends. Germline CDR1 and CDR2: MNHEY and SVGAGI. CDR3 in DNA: TGTGCCAGCAGCGACGGACAGAACACTGAAGCTTTCTTT. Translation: CASSDGQNTEAFF.

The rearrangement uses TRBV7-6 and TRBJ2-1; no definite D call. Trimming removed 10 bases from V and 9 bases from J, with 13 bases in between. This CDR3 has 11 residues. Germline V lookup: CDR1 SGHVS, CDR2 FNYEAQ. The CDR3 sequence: CATHAGGEQFF. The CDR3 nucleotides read TGTGCCACGCACGCTGGCGGTGAGCAGTTCTTC.

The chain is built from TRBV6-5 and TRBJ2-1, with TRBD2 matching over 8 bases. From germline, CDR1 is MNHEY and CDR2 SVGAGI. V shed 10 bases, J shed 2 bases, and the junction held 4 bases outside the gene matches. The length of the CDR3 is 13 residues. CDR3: CATAGGPYNEQFF. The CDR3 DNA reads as TGTGCCACCGCGGGGGGCCCCTACAATGAGCAGTTCTTC.

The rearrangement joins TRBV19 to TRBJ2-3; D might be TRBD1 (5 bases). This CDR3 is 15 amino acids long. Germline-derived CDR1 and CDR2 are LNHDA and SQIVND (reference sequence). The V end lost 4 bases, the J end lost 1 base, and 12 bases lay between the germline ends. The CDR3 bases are TGTGCCAGTAGTACAAGACAGACAGGCACAGATACGCAGTATTTT. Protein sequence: CASSTRQTGTDTQYF.

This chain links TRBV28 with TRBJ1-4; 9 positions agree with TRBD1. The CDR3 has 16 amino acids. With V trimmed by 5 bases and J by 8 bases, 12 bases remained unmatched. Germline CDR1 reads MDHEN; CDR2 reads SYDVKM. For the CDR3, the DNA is TGTGCCAGCAGTAGCTTTTCCGGGACAGGGAGAGAAAAACTGTTTTTT. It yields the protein CASSSFSGTGREKLFF.

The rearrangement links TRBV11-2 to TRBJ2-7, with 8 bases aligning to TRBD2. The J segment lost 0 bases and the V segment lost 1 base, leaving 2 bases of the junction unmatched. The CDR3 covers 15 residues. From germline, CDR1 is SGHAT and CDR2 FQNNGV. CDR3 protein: CASSLGGTSSYEQYF. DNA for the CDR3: TGTGCCAGCAGCTTAGGCGGGACTAGCTCCTACGAGCAGTACTTC.

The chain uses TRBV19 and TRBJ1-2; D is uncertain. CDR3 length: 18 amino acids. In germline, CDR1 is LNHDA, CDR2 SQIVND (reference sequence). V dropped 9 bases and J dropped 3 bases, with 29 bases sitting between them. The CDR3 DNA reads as TGTGCCAGCGTCGGACTCCTTAAGTGGCCCCCGAATCACTATGGCTACACCTTC. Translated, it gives CASVGLLKWPPNHYGYTF. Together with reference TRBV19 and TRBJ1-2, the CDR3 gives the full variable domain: DGGITQSPKYLFRKEGQNVTLSCEQNLNHDAMYWYRQDPGQGLRLIYYSQIVNDFQKGDIAEGYSVSREKKESFPLTVTSAQKNPTAFYLCASVGLLKWPPNHYGYTFGSGTRLTVV.

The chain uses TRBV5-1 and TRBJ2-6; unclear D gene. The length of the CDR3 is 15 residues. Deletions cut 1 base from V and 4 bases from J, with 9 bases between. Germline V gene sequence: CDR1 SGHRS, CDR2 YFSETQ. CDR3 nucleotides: TGCGCCAGCAGCTTGTCGTTGCAGGGGGCCAACGTCCTGACTTTC. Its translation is CASSLSLQGANVLTF.

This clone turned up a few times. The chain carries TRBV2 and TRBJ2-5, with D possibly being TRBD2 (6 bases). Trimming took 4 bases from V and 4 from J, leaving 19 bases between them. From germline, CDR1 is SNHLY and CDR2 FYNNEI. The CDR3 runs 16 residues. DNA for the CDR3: TGTGCCAGCAGTGTTCGATCTTCGGGAGCGGGAGAGACCCAGTACTTC. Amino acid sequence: CASSVRSSGAGETQYF. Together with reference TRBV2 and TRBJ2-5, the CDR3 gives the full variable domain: EPEVTQTPSHQVTQMGQEVILRCVPISNHLYFYWYRQILGQKVEFLVSFYNNEISEKSEIFDDQFSVERPDGSNFTLKIRSTKLEDSAMYFCASSVRSSGAGETQYFGPGTRLLVL.

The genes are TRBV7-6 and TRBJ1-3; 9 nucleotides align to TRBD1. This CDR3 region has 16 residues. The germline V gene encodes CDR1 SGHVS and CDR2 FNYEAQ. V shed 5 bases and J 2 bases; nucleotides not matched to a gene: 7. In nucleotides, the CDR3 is TGTGCCAGCAGCCTTTATGGGACAGGGCCTGGAAACACCATATATTTT. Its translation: CASSLYGTGPGNTIYF.

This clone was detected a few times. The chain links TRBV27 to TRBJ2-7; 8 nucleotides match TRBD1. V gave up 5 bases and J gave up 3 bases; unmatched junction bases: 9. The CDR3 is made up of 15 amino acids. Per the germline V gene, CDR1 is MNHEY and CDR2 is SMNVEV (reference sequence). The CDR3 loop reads CASSTETGVYYEQYF. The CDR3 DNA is TGTGCCAGCAGTACGGAGACAGGGGTATACTACGAGCAGTACTTC.